Listed below are T cell receptor beta chains from one sample, sequenced in a study of CD8 T cells in Susac syndrome. TCRdb processed the immunoSEQ multiplex PCR reads anew with MiXCR; each CDR3 protein has one entry. The data hold 200,000 to 300,000 distinct CDR3 sequences, with 90% to 96% observed a single time. Sequencing used CD4+ T cells from PBMCs. Every receptor here comes from a human donor with Susac syndrome. Each CDR3 is given with its conserved first and last residue. A D gene is named only where the DNA matches it firmly. Size is stated for part of the rows, as once, few or many counts, or as a class when the clone is expanded.

TRBJ2-1	-	TRBV24-1	TRBD2	CATSDLKTSGSSNEQFF	TGTGCCACCAGTGATTTGAAGACTAGCGGGAGTTCTAATGAGCAGTTCTTC
TRBJ1-2	-	TRBV19	-	CASSPAAYGYTF	TGTGCCAGTAGTCCGGCAGCCTATGGCTACACCTTC
TRBJ2-3	-	TRBV27	-	CASSFSRGDITDTQYF	TGTGCCAGCAGTTTCAGTCGGGGGGACATCACAGATACGCAGTATTTT
TRBJ2-6	once	TRBV3-1	-	CASSRTPSSGANVLTF	TGTGCCAGCAGCCGGACGCCTAGCTCTGGGGCCAACGTCCTGACTTTC
TRBJ1-1	-	TRBV5-1	-	CASSPVGRLNTEAFF	TGCGCCAGCAGCCCCGTTGGGAGGCTTAACACTGAAGCTTTCTTT
TRBJ2-5	-	TRBV15	TRBD1	CATSGLDRGNFQETQYF	TGTGCCACCAGCGGACTAGACAGGGGGAATTTCCAAGAGACCCAGTACTTC
TRBJ1-1	-	TRBV28	TRBD1	CASSPLTGGNTEAFF	TGTGCCAGCAGTCCCTTGACAGGGGGGAACACTGAAGCTTTCTTT
TRBJ2-2	-	TRBV5-1	-	CASSSGPFAGELFF	TGCGCCAGCAGCAGCGGCCCGTTTGCCGGGGAGCTGTTTTTT
TRBJ2-5	-	TRBV3-1	-	CASSQDGTTQETQYF	TGTGCCAGCAGCCAAGATGGAACAACTCAAGAGACCCAGTACTTC
TRBJ2-3	-	TRBV4-1	-	CASSLQGFPDTQYF	TGCGCCAGCAGCCTACAGGGTTTCCCAGATACGCAGTATTTT
TRBJ1-2	-	TRBV3-1	-	CASSQGASNYGYTF	TGTGCCAGCAGCCAAGGGGCTTCTAACTATGGCTACACCTTC
TRBJ1-2	-	TRBV12-3/TRBV12-4	-	CASSLDGEDYGYTF	TGTGCCAGCAGTTTAGACGGTGAGGACTATGGCTACACCTTC
TRBJ2-7	-	TRBV29-1	TRBD1	CSAWTGGEGVLTREPYEQYF	TGCAGCGCTTGGACAGGGGGAGAAGGGGTCTTGACTCGGGAGCCCTACGAGCAGTACTTC
TRBJ1-2	-	TRBV30	-	CAWSRLYGYTF	TGTGCCTGGAGTCGGCTCTATGGCTACACCTTC
TRBJ2-6	-	TRBV9	-	CASSAPKRGRPSGANVLTF	TGTGCCAGCAGCGCACCGAAAAGGGGACGCCCCTCTGGGGCCAACGTCCTGACTTTC
TRBJ1-3	-	TRBV19	TRBD1	CASRETGSGNTIYF	TGTGCCAGTAGAGAGACAGGGTCTGGAAACACCATATATTTT
TRBJ2-3	-	TRBV6-6	-	CASTARGPDTQYF	TGTGCCAGCACCGCCCGGGGCCCGGATACGCAGTATTTT
TRBJ2-1	-	TRBV15	-	CATSRAGLRTEFF	TGTGCCACCAGCAGAGCCGGACTTAGGACGGAGTTCTTC
TRBJ2-5	once	TRBV25-1	-	CASSTPGGNIETQYF	TGTGCCAGCAGCACACCCGGAGGGAATATAGAGACCCAGTACTTC
TRBJ2-2	-	TRBV18	-	CASSATPNTGELFF	TGTGCCAGCTCAGCCACACCGAACACCGGGGAGCTGTTTTTT
TRBJ2-1	-	TRBV5-1	TRBD2	CASSGPLAGVEQFF	TGCGCCAGCAGCGGCCCTCTGGCGGGAGTTGAGCAGTTCTTC
TRBJ1-5	-	TRBV27	TRBD1	CASSPGQIYNQPQHF	TGTGCCAGCAGTCCGGGACAGATTTACAATCAGCCCCAGCATTTT
TRBJ2-1	-	TRBV4-1	-	CASSQDQQLEQFF	TGCGCCAGCAGCCAAGATCAGCAGTTAGAGCAGTTCTTC
TRBJ2-7	-	TRBV7-9	-	CASSSGHLSYEQYF	TGTGCCAGCAGCTCGGGACACCTCTCCTACGAGCAGTACTTC